The present entry profiles one T cell receptor beta chain with its context. The antigen it recognizes is unknown. The input lacks base qualities; no much larger clone sits a single base away. This sample is drawn from a study of CD4 and CD8 cells across lung adenocarcinoma regions (dated by TCRdb to 2016 to 2018). Background for the entire study: The study compared tumor centers with tumor margins to examine intratumor heterogeneity of the T cell receptor repertoire.

The donors were patients who had localized lung adenocarcinoma, which is a subtype of non-small cell lung cancer. The samples were taken from the centers of localized lung adenocarcinomas. For TCR repertoire analysis, CD8+ T cells from tumor tissue were profiled separately from CD4+ T cells. V has 6 bases trimmed and J has 6 bases trimmed; junction bases matching no gene number 7. From its cysteine to its phenylalanine, the CDR3 spans 15 amino acids. Just CDR3 DNA is preserved here, 45 bases in frame from base 1. CDR1 and CDR2, looked up from the germline V gene (reference sequence), are MNHEY and SMNVEV. The library was made by PCR. TCRdb names HiSeq X Ten as the instrument used. Starting from the raw public reads, TCRdb applied fastp trimming at Q25, assembled clones with MiXCR and retained in-frame beta chains. For every CDR3 protein sequence, its rows merge into one entry that carries the most common genes and DNA. Across this sample there are around 23,000 distinct CDR3 sequences, with about half seen only once. The top ten hold approximately 45% of the sample.

The sequence derives from a male donor with lung adenocarcinoma. The CD4 and CD8 labels of this study may be unreliable. Input material: CD8+ T cells from the center of a lung tumor. The intended sense of this specimen's cell subset or site label: tumor center region. The chain is encoded by TRBV27 joined to TRBJ2-1; TRBD2 agrees with 11 junctional bases. The sequence in DNA is TGTGCCAGCAGCTTAGCGGGAGGGCCGAGCAATGAGCAGTTCTTC. This encodes CASSLAGGPSNEQFF.